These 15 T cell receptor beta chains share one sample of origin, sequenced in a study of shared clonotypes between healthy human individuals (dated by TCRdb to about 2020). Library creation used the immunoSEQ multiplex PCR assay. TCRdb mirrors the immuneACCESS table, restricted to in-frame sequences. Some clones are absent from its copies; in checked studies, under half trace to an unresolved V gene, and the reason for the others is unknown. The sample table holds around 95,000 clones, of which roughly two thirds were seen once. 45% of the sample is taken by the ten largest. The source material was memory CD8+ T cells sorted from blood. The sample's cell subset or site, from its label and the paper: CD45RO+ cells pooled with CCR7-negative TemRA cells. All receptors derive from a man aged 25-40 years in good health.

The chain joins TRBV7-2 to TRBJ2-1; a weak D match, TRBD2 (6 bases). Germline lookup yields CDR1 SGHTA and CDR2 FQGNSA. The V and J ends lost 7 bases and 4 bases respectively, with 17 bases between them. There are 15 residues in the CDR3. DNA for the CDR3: TGTGCCAGCACCGCGCGGGAAAGGCCTTACAATGAGCAGTTCTTC. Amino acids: CASTARERPYNEQFF.

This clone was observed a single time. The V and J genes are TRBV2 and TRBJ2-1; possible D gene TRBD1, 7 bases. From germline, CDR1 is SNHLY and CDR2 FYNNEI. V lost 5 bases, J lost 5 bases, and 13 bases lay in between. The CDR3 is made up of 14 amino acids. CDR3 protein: CASSLSGGHNEQFF. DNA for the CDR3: TGTGCCAGCAGTTTGTCAGGGGGGCACAATGAGCAGTTCTTC. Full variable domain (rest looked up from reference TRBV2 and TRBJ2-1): EPEVTQTPSHQVTQMGQEVILRCVPISNHLYFYWYRQILGQKVEFLVSFYNNEISEKSEIFDDQFSVERPDGSNFTLKIRSTKLEDSAMYFCASSLSGGHNEQFFGPGTRLTVL.

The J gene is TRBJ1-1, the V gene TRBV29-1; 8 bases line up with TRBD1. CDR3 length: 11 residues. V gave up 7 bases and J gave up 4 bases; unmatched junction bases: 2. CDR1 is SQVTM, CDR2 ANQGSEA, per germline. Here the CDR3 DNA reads TGCAGCGCTACAGGGGGCACTGAAGCTTTCTTT. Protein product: CSATGGTEAFF.

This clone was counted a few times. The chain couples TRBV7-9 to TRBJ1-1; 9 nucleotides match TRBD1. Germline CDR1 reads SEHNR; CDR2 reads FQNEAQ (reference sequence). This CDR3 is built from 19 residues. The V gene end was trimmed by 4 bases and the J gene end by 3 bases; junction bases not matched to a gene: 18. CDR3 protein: CASSYSFRRQGVMDTEAFF. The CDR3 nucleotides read TGTGCCAGCAGCTACTCATTCCGCCGACAGGGGGTAATGGACACTGAAGCTTTCTTT.

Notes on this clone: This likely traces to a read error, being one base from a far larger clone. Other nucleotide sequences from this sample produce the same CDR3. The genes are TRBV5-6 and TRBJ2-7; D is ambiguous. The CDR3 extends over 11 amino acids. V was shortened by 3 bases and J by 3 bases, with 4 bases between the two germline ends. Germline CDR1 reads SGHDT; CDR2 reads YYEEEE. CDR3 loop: CASSSGYEQYF. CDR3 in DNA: TGTGCCAGCAGCTCTGGCTACGAGCAGTACTTC.

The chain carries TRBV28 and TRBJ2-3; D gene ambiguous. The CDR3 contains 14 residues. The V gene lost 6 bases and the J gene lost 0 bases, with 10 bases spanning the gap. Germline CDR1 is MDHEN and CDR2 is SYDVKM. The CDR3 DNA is TGTGCCAGCAGATTAAAGCCTAGCACAGATACGCAGTATTTT. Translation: CASRLKPSTDTQYF.

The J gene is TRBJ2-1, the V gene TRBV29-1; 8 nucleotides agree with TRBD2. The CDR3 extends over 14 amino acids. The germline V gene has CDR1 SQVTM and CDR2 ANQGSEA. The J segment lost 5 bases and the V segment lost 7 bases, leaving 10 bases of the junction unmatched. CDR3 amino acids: CSGTGTRTNNEQFF. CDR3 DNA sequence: TGCAGCGGAACCGGGACTAGAACCAACAATGAGCAGTTCTTC.

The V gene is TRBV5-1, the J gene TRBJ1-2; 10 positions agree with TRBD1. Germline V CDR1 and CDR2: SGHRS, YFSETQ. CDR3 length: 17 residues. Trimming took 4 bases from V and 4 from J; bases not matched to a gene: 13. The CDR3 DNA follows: TGCGCCAGCAGCCGGGGGGCGACAGGGGGCGTCGGCTATGGCTACACCTTC. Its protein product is CASSRGATGGVGYGYTF.

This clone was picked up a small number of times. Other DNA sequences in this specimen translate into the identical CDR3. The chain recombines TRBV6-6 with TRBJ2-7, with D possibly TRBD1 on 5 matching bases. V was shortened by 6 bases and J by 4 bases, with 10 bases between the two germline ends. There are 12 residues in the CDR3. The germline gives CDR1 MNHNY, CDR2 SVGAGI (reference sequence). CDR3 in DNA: TGTGCCAGCAGGTCGACAGATTACGAGCAGTACTTC. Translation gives CASRSTDYEQYF.

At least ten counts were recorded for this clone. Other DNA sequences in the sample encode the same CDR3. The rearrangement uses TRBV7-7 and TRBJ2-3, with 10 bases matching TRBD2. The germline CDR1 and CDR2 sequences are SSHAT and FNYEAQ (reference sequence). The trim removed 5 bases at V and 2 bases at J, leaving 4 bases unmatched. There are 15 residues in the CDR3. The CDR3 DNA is TGTGCCAGCAGCCAGGGACTAGCGAACACAGATACGCAGTATTTT. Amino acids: CASSQGLANTDTQYF.

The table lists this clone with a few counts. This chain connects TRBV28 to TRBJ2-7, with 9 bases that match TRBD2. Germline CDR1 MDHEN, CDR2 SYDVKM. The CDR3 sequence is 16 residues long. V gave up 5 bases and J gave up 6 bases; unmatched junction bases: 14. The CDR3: CASSSPRVAGVREQYF. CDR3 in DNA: TGTGCCAGCAGTAGCCCTCGGGTAGCGGGAGTCCGCGAGCAGTACTTC.

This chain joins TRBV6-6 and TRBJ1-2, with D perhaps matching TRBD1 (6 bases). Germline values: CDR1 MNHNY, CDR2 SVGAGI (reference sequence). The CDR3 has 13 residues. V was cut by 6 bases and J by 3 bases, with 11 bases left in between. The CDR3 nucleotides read TGTGCCAGCAGCCCGGGGGCCTACTATGGCTACACCTTC. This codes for CASSPGAYYGYTF.

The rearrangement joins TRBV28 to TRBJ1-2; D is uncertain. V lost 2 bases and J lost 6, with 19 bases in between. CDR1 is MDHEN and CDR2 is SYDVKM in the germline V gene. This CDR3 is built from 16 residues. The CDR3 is CASSLLPPPSWDGYTF. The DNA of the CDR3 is TGTGCCAGCAGTTTACTCCCTCCTCCGTCATGGGATGGCTACACCTTC.

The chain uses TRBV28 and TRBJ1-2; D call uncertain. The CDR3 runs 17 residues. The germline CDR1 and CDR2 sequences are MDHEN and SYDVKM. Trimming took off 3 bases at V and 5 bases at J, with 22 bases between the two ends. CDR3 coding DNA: TGTGCCAGCAGTTTTATCGTCGGCCAACACCTGGAGTATGGCTACACCTTC. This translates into CASSFIVGQHLEYGYTF.

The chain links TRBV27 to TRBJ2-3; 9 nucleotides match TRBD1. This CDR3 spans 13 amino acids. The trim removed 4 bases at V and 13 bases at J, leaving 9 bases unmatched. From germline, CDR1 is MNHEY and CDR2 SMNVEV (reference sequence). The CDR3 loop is CASSSTTGGLEYF. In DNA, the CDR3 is TGTGCCAGCAGTTCCACCACAGGGGGCTTAGAGTATTTT.